The 8 T cell receptor beta chains below come from one sample, sequenced in a study of blood T cell repertoires in COVID-19. The method was immunoSEQ multiplex PCR; TCRdb's version includes in-frame clones alone and lacks a portion of them. In the table there are hundreds of thousands of clones, 80% to 90% of which are singletons. Specimen: peripheral blood. Receptors originate from a woman aged 45-60 years who had recovered from COVID-19.

This clone was seen only a few times. V usage is TRBV3-1 (or the pseudogene TRBV3-2) and J usage is TRBJ2-4; TRBD2 is a possible D gene (5 bases). There are 14 residues in the CDR3. Trimming took off 2 bases at V and 6 bases at J, with 11 bases between the two ends. Germline-derived CDR1 and CDR2 are LGHDT and YNNKEL (reference sequence). In DNA form, the CDR3 reads TGTGCCAGCAGCCAAATGAGCGGAACAAACATTCAGTACTTC. Translating it yields CASSQMSGTNIQYF.

V usage is TRBV27 and J usage is TRBJ2-1, with 9 bases matching TRBD2. The J segment lost 9 bases and the V segment lost 2 bases, leaving 20 bases of the junction unmatched. CDR3 size: 19 residues. The germline CDR1 and CDR2 sequences are MNHEY and SMNVEV (reference sequence). CDR3 loop: CASSLEVSHGGRAISEQFF. In nucleotides, the CDR3 is TGTGCCAGCAGTTTAGAGGTGTCTCACGGCGGGAGGGCCATAAGTGAGCAGTTCTTC.

CDR3 sequence: CAIVGEQGKQFF. In nucleotides, the CDR3 is TGTGCCATCGTGGGTGAACAGGGAAAGCAGTTCTTC. This chain joins TRBV27 and TRBJ2-1; possibly TRBD1 for D (6 bases). The germline V gene encodes CDR1 MNHEY and CDR2 SMNVEV (reference sequence). Trimming shortened V by 10 bases and J by 11 bases, and 18 bases separated the two germline ends. This CDR3 spans 12 amino acids.

The gene calls are TRBV18 and TRBJ2-1; 10 bases fit TRBD2. Unmatched junction bases numbered 5, after V lost 2 bases and J lost 4 bases. Germline CDR1 is KGHSH and CDR2 is LQKENI. CDR3 size: 16 residues. CDR3 region: CASSPSGTSVYNEQFF. Here the CDR3 DNA reads TGTGCCAGCTCACCATCCGGGACTAGCGTATACAATGAGCAGTTCTTC.

V and J are TRBV28 and TRBJ1-1, with 8 bases aligning to TRBD1. There are 15 residues in the CDR3. Per the germline V gene, CDR1 is MDHEN and CDR2 is SYDVKM. V gave up 5 bases and J gave up 6 bases; unmatched junction bases: 11. This chain's CDR3 is CASSPPSGGVPEAFF. In DNA form, the CDR3 reads TGTGCCAGCAGTCCTCCGTCAGGGGGCGTCCCTGAAGCTTTCTTT.

The rearrangement uses TRBV27 and TRBJ1-6; D might be TRBD1 (6 bases). This CDR3 has 16 amino acids. The V gene lost 5 bases and the J gene lost 4 bases, with 15 bases spanning the gap. Germline CDR1 is MNHEY and CDR2 is SMNVEV (reference sequence). CDR3: CASSPWTASYNSPLHF. DNA of the CDR3: TGTGCCAGCAGTCCTTGGACAGCCTCGTATAATTCACCCCTCCACTTT.

This chain links TRBV2 with TRBJ2-5; 10 positions agree with TRBD2. CDR1 is SNHLY and CDR2 is FYNNEI in the germline V gene. The V gene end was trimmed by 4 bases and the J gene end by 5 bases; junction bases not matched to a gene: 7. The CDR3 runs to 15 residues. The CDR3 loop is CASSVWSGGGETQYF. The CDR3 coding sequence is TGTGCCAGCAGTGTATGGAGCGGGGGGGGCGAGACCCAGTACTTC.

The chain carries TRBV28 and TRBJ1-3; D call uncertain. V lost 3 bases and J lost 4, with 10 bases in between. CDR3 length: 14 residues. The germline V gene has CDR1 MDHEN and CDR2 SYDVKM. The CDR3 spells CASSLYDTGNTIYF. The CDR3 bases are TGTGCCAGCAGTTTGTACGACACCGGAAACACCATATATTTT. Full variable domain (rest looked up from reference TRBV28 and TRBJ1-3): DVKVTQSSRYLVKRTGEKVFLECVQDMDHENMFWYRQDPGLGLRLIYFSYDVKMKEKGDIPEGYSVSREKKERFSLILESASTNQTSMYLCASSLYDTGNTIYFGEGSWLTVV.